Below are 26 T cell receptor beta chains sequenced from a single sample in a study of a mutant IDH1 vaccine in newly diagnosed glioma. For these TCRs, the target antigens are not known. Clones were sequenced by immunoSEQ multiplex PCR, and TCRdb holds only the in-frame ones, with some missing. The sample has about 43,000 clones; around 85% are singletons. Time point specified: week 23, last vaccination. Vaccine doses each comprised 300 ug of mutant IDH1 20-mer peptide, with topical imiquimod. This sample comprised PBMCs, obtained from a glioma patient whose treatment included an IDH1 peptide vaccine. These receptors all come from a woman aged 18-35 years with glioma. Some clones in this sample may be carry-over from other donors' samples.

The chain employs TRBV6-1 and TRBJ2-1, with unresolved D. The CDR3 sequence is 13 residues long. Germline V gene lookup returns CDR1 MNHNS and CDR2 SASEGT. V was trimmed by 4 bases and J by 6 bases, leaving 10 bases between them. CDR3 loop: CASSARLGNEQFF. The CDR3 DNA reads as TGTGCCAGCAGTGCGCGACTCGGCAATGAGCAGTTCTTC.

V and J are TRBV5-8 and TRBJ2-6; D unclear. Trimming cost V 7 bases and J 1 base, with 0 bases left between them. This CDR3 contains 11 residues. Germline V gene data show CDR1 as SGHTS and CDR2 as YDEGEE. The CDR3 reads CASSGANVLTF. Here the CDR3 DNA reads TGTGCCAGCTCTGGGGCCAACGTCCTGACTTTC.

The gene calls are TRBV2 and TRBJ1-5, with D perhaps matching TRBD1 (5 bases). CDR3 length equals 15 residues. The V and J ends lost 4 bases and 0 bases respectively, with 10 bases between them. Germline CDR1 reads SNHLY; CDR2 reads FYNNEI. CDR3 sequence reads: CASSVDSHSNQPQHF. As DNA, the CDR3 is TGTGCCAGCAGTGTTGACAGTCATAGCAATCAGCCCCAGCATTTT.

The chain is built from TRBV27 and TRBJ2-1, with D maybe TRBD2 (6 bases). The CDR3 sequence is 15 residues long. V was clipped by 5 bases and J by 3 bases, with 14 bases between them. Looked up from germline, CDR1 is MNHEY and CDR2 is SMNVEV (reference sequence). CDR3: CASSLGDFLYNEQFF. CDR3 DNA sequence: TGTGCCAGCAGTCTCGGGGACTTCCTCTACAATGAGCAGTTCTTC.

The rearrangement links TRBV23-1 to TRBJ1-6; D gene uncertain. TRBV23-1 falls under the ORF class, with uncertain function. Trimming shortened V by 0 bases and J by 7 bases, and 19 bases separated the two germline ends. This CDR3 is 18 amino acids long. The CDR3 region has the DNA TGCGCCAGCAGTCAATCGGCGGGAGATCGGTATTGGAATTCACCCCTCCACTTT. It codes for CASSQSAGDRYWNSPLHF.

V and J are TRBV11-3 and TRBJ2-1; no definite D call. The CDR3 contains 16 residues. The V and J ends lost 1 base and 0 bases respectively, with 10 bases between them. From germline, CDR1 is SGHNT and CDR2 YENEEA. The CDR3 reads CASSLGGRSSYNEQFF. As DNA, the CDR3 is TGTGCCAGCAGCTTAGGCGGCCGAAGCTCCTACAATGAGCAGTTCTTC.

The V and J genes are TRBV29-1 and TRBJ1-2; D possibly corresponds to TRBD1 (6 bases). Germline CDR1 is SQVTM and CDR2 is ANQGSEA. The CDR3 is made up of 11 amino acids. V lost 6 bases and J lost 4, with 9 bases in between. The CDR3 sequence is CSVVGGYGYTF. CDR3 nucleotide sequence: TGCAGCGTGGTAGGGGGCTATGGCTACACCTTC.

The chain uses TRBV13 and TRBJ1-4; 8 bases fit TRBD1. The CDR3 is 15 amino acids. Germline V CDR1 and CDR2: PRHDT, FYEKMQ (reference sequence). The V and J ends lost 5 bases and 6 bases, in that order; junction bases with no gene match: 8. The CDR3 is CASSKETGAHEKLFF. CDR3 DNA: TGTGCCAGCAGCAAGGAGACAGGGGCCCATGAAAAACTGTTTTTT.

This chain uses TRBV29-1 with TRBJ2-5, with 11 nucleotides matching TRBD2. The J segment lost 1 base and the V segment lost 4 bases, leaving 5 bases of the junction unmatched. The CDR3 spans 15 residues. Germline V gene data show CDR1 as SQVTM and CDR2 as ANQGSEA. CDR3 residues: CSVVTSGSAQETQYF. Written as DNA, the CDR3 is TGCAGCGTTGTCACTAGCGGGAGCGCCCAAGAGACCCAGTACTTC.

This chain connects TRBV5-7 to TRBJ1-5, with 9 nucleotides matching TRBD1. TRBV5-7 is given ORF status, its function remaining uncertain. The CDR3 spans 17 residues. The V segment lost 4 bases and the J segment 4 bases; nucleotides outside the gene matches: 12. CDR3 amino acids: CASSPPPGTGLNQPQHF. CDR3 DNA: TGTGCCAGCAGCCCACCCCCCGGGACAGGGTTAAATCAGCCCCAGCATTTT.

This rearrangement joins TRBV7-8 to TRBJ2-1, with D possibly TRBD1 on 6 matching bases. Germline CDR1 is SGHVS and CDR2 is FQNEAQ. The CDR3 covers 18 residues. Trimming cost V 0 bases and J 1 base, with 16 bases left between them. DNA of the CDR3: TGTGCCAGCAGCTTAGCTTACAATCCAGGGGTTTCCTACAATGAGCAGTTCTTC. Protein sequence: CASSLAYNPGVSYNEQFF. Full variable domain (outside the CDR3, taken from reference TRBV7-8 and TRBJ2-1): GAGVSQSPRYKVAKRGQDVALRCDPISGHVSLFWYQQALGQGPEFLTYFQNEAQLDKSGLPSDRFFAERPEGSVSTLKIQRTQQEDSAVYLCASSLAYNPGVSYNEQFFGPGTRLTVL.

The chain carries TRBV7-6 and TRBJ1-2; D gene ambiguous. Deletions cut 1 base from V and 4 bases from J, with 7 bases between. Germline CDR1 reads SGHVS; CDR2 reads FNYEAQ. The CDR3 spans 13 residues. CDR3 amino acids: CASSLGAIYGYTF. The CDR3 DNA sequence: TGTGCCAGCAGCTTAGGGGCCATCTATGGCTACACCTTC.

The gene calls are TRBV4-1 and TRBJ2-7; 9 nucleotides line up with TRBD2. The CDR3 covers 16 residues. Germline loops: CDR1 MGHRA, CDR2 YSYEKL. Trimming removed 1 base from V and 2 bases from J; junction bases left unmatched: 6. CDR3 DNA: TGCGCCAGCAGCCAAGTTAGCGGGAGTCTTCCCTACGAGCAGTACTTC. Residues: CASSQVSGSLPYEQYF.

This clone was seen a handful of times. The chain has TRBV4-2 and TRBJ2-3, with no clear D. The germline V gene encodes CDR1 LGHNA and CDR2 YNFKEQ. The CDR3 extends over 13 amino acids. V shed 2 bases and J shed 3 bases, with 6 bases lying between them. The CDR3 DNA sequence: TGTGCCAGCAGCCAACCCCCGACAGATACGCAGTATTTT. Amino acid sequence: CASSQPPTDTQYF.

This rearrangement joins TRBV2 to TRBJ1-4; weak D call: TRBD1 (6 bases). The CDR3 has 17 residues. Trimming left V 0 bases short and J 0 bases short, with 11 bases between. CDR1 and CDR2 (germline): SNHLY, FYNNEI. As DNA, the CDR3 is TGTGCCAGCAGTGAAGCGCTCGGGGGCGCAACTAATGAAAAACTGTTTTTT. Protein: CASSEALGGATNEKLFF.

The chain has TRBV6-5 and TRBJ2-3, with D perhaps given as TRBD1 or TRBD2 (5 bases each). V lost 7 bases, J lost 6 bases, and 8 bases lay in between. Germline assignment: CDR1 MNHEY and CDR2 SVGAGI. There are 11 residues in the CDR3. CDR3 residues: CASKRGDTQYF. DNA of the CDR3: TGTGCCAGCAAGAGGGGCGATACGCAGTATTTT.

J is TRBJ1-1 and V is TRBV9; the D gene is possibly TRBD1 (5 bases). This CDR3 has 17 residues. V was cut by 4 bases and J by 3 bases, with 22 bases left in between. Germline V lookup: CDR1 SGDLS, CDR2 YYNGEE. This CDR3 reads CASSRIRHEGPDTEAFF. In DNA, the CDR3 is TGTGCCAGCAGCAGAATCCGCCACGAGGGACCGGACACTGAAGCTTTCTTT. Looking up the rest from reference TRBV9 and TRBJ1-1 gives the full variable domain: DSGVTQTPKHLITATGQRVTLRCSPRSGDLSVYWYQQSLDQGLQFLIQYYNGEERAKGNILERFSAQQFPDLHSELNLSSLELGDSALYFCASSRIRHEGPDTEAFFGQGTRLTVV.

The chain has TRBV30 and TRBJ2-1; TRBD2 agrees at 14 bases. Unmatched junction bases numbered 11, after V lost 3 bases and J lost 10 bases. The CDR3 is made up of 16 amino acids. Germline assignment: CDR1 GTSNPN and CDR2 SVGIG (reference sequence). The CDR3 region has the DNA TGTGCCTGGAGCCCACTCGGGACTAGCGGGAGTGAGGAGCAGTTCTTC. Encoded protein: CAWSPLGTSGSEEQFF.

V is TRBV4-1 and J is TRBJ2-7; D is perhaps TRBD1 or TRBD2 (5 bases each). V lost 3 bases and J lost 3, with 9 bases in between. The CDR3 totals 13 residues. The germline CDR1 and CDR2 sequences are MGHRA and YSYEKL. CDR3 sequence: CASSQERGYEQYF. In DNA, the CDR3 is TGCGCCAGCAGCCAGGAGAGGGGCTACGAGCAGTACTTC.

As regards this clone: Sequence at one end of the junction differs from germline and may be a read error. This chain joins TRBV7-7 and TRBJ2-2; TRBD2 agrees at 10 bases. The length of the CDR3 is 17 residues. Germline loops: CDR1 SSHAT, CDR2 FNYEAQ (reference sequence). CDR3 DNA sequence: TGTGCTAGCAGCAAACGACCAGCGGGAGGGCTTACCGGGGAGCTGTTTTTT. The encoded protein is CASSKRPAGGLTGELFF.

The rearrangement links TRBV29-1 to TRBJ2-5; D is perhaps TRBD1 (6 bases). This CDR3 has 14 amino acids. Trimming removed 4 bases from V and 0 bases from J, with 12 bases in between. The V gene's germline CDR1 is SQVTM and CDR2 ANQGSEA. CDR3 coding DNA: TGCAGCGTTGGGGACAAGGGCCACCAAGAGACCCAGTACTTC. Translating gives CSVGDKGHQETQYF.

The chain recombines TRBV27 with TRBJ2-3; TRBD2 agrees at 16 bases. Trimming cost V 7 bases and J 9 bases; bases outside gene matches: 13. Germline assignment: CDR1 MNHEY and CDR2 SMNVEV (reference sequence). The CDR3 contains 17 residues. The CDR3 protein is CASTGPGLAGGPRTQYF. The CDR3 DNA is TGTGCCAGCACCGGTCCGGGACTAGCGGGGGGGCCTCGAACGCAGTATTTT.

The chain links TRBV11-3 to TRBJ2-1; D is unresolved. The CDR3 totals 13 residues. V lost 8 bases to trimming and J lost 10 bases, with 18 bases between them. CDR1 and CDR2 from the germline V gene are SGHNT and YENEEA. The CDR3 sequence: CASSPHQSGEQFF. In DNA, the CDR3 is TGTGCCAGCTCTCCCCACCAATCTGGGGAGCAGTTCTTC.

The chain is built from TRBV4-1 and TRBJ2-5; TRBD2 might be the D (7 bases). Germline V CDR1 and CDR2: MGHRA, YSYEKL. V shed 0 bases and J shed 3 bases, with 14 bases lying between them. This CDR3 contains 16 residues. The CDR3 region has the DNA TGCGCCAGCAGCCAAGAGGTGGGGGGGCCGAAAGAGACCCAGTACTTC. Protein: CASSQEVGGPKETQYF.

The chain recombines TRBV27 with TRBJ2-7; 9 bases are a match to TRBD2. CDR3 length equals 16 residues. Germline V gene lookup returns CDR1 MNHEY and CDR2 SMNVEV (reference sequence). V gave up 11 bases and J gave up 2 bases; unmatched junction bases: 16. The CDR3 nucleotides read TGTGCCTCAGCGGGGGGCCGGGACAGATTCACCTACGAGCAGTACTTC. This codes for CASAGGRDRFTYEQYF.

In its sample, this clone was seen once. The chain couples TRBV29-1 to TRBJ1-2; D possibly corresponds to TRBD1 (6 bases). Per the germline V gene, CDR1 is SQVTM and CDR2 is ANQGSEA. The CDR3 is 13 residues long. The germline V and J ends were trimmed by 4 bases and 2 bases, with 11 bases remaining between them. The CDR3 sequence is CSVGEGGNYGYTF. The CDR3 nucleotides are TGCAGCGTTGGAGAGGGGGGGAACTATGGCTACACCTTC.